This record concerns one TCR beta chain sequence. The data originate from a study of early stage breast cancer tumors. On the study more broadly: Most invasive tumors, about 75% of the 16, were ER+/PR+/HER2-.

The protocol was immunoSEQ multiplex PCR, while the TCRdb copy is restricted to in-frame clones and leaves out a portion. In the table there are around 13,000 clones, 70% to 80% of which are singletons. There are 14 residues in the CDR3. V dropped 8 bases and J dropped 4 bases, with 16 bases sitting between them. Germline V lookup: CDR1 KGHSH, CDR2 LQKENI. The sample taken for sequencing was normal breast tissue next to the tumor. This sequence was found in a person between 50 and 60 years old with breast cancer. The chain uses TRBV18 and TRBJ2-3; weak D call: TRBD2 (6 bases). CDR3 DNA: TGTGCCAGCACCGCGGGGATTGAGGCAGATACGCAGTATTTT. It is translated as CASTAGIEADTQYF. The variable domain in full, completed from reference TRBV18 and TRBJ2-3, reads NAGVMQNPRHLVRRRGQEARLRCSPMKGHSHVYWYRQLPEEGLKFMVYLQKENIIDESGMPKERFSAEFPKEGPSILRIQQVVRGDSAAYFCASTAGIEADTQYFGPGTRLTVL.